This TCR beta chain derives from a study of identical twins. This clonotype has more than one count but fewer than ten. Its target is not known. Notes on the study in general: Compared with models, monozygotic twins showed more out-of-frame TCR alpha sharing. Abundant beta clonotypes from cord blood had fewer insertions, unlike memory repertoires, which showed none. There is a chance that invariant MAIT and iNKT cells partially muddied zero-insertion analyses.

TCRdb reanalysed the 5' RACE reads using MiXCR and keeps one entry per CDR3 protein. Here the sample spans about 530,000 distinct CDR3 sequences, under 25% being singletons. This CDR3 has 11 amino acids. Trimming shortened V by 4 bases and J by 7 bases, and 7 bases separated the two germline ends. Germline V CDR1 and CDR2: SEHNR, FQNEAQ (reference sequence). These data were also filed under a second study, of yellow fever vaccine responses in identical twins.

The chain recombines TRBV7-9 with TRBJ2-5; D uncertain. The sequence came from a woman aged 18-35 years in good health. Sequenced: CD4+ T cells sorted from blood. The CDR3 sequence is CASSSSRTQYF. CDR3 coding DNA: TGTGCCAGCAGCTCCTCGCGGACCCAGTACTTC.